Below are 30 T cell receptor beta chains sequenced from a single sample in a study of T cell repertoires in cytomegalovirus infection. For these receptors, no antigen is known. TCRdb ran MiXCR on the reads and lists one entry per CDR3 protein. The sample lists roughly 700,000 distinct CDR3 sequences, approximately 33% occurring once. Specimen: cultured PBMCs, collected from culture after CMV antigen stimulation. The receptors come from a human donor in good health (CMV status not recorded). Some clones in this sample may be carry-over from other donors' samples.

The V gene is TRBV5-4, the J gene TRBJ1-1, with D unclear. CDR1 is SGHNT, CDR2 YYREEE, per germline (reference sequence). Trimming stripped 4 bases from V and 7 bases from J, with 23 bases between. The CDR3 is 16 residues long. As DNA, the CDR3 is TGTGCCAGCAGCCGTAATTCGAGGCTCCGCGGGGATGAAGCTTTCTTT. It yields the protein CASSRNSRLRGDEAFF.

This clonotype was seen a few times. V and J are TRBV7-2 and TRBJ1-2; tentatively, D is TRBD1 (6 bases). CDR3 length: 14 amino acids. CDR1 is SGHTA and CDR2 is FQGNSA in the germline V gene. Trimming stripped 7 bases from V and 1 base from J, with 13 bases between. CDR3 nucleotides: TGTGCCAGCACCGTAGGGGGAAATAACTATGGCTACACCTTC. It codes for CASTVGGNNYGYTF.

This clonotype was observed at least ten times. The chain combines TRBV7-2 with TRBJ2-7; TRBD2 matches 9 bases. This CDR3 has 14 amino acids. With V trimmed by 5 bases and J by 2 bases, 4 bases remained unmatched. Germline lookup yields CDR1 SGHTA and CDR2 FQGNSA. Written as DNA, the CDR3 is TGTGCCAGCAGCCGCCGGACTAGCGCCTACGAGCAGTACTTC. Translation: CASSRRTSAYEQYF.

This clonotype came up a few times. V and J are TRBV4-1 and TRBJ2-7; 8 nucleotides match TRBD1. Trimming removed 4 bases from V and 5 bases from J; junction bases left unmatched: 7. CDR3 length: 14 residues. Per the germline V gene, CDR1 is MGHRA and CDR2 is YSYEKL. CDR3 coding DNA: TGCGCCAGCAGCCCGGACAGGGTGGTGGACGAGCAGTACTTC. Protein product: CASSPDRVVDEQYF.

This clonotype came up a few times. The gene calls are TRBV4-2 and TRBJ1-5, with TRBD1 matching 8 bases. Germline loops: CDR1 LGHNA, CDR2 YNFKEQ. J lost 7 bases, V lost 4 bases, and 9 bases had no gene match. The CDR3 contains 15 residues. The CDR3 DNA sequence: TGTGCCAGCAGCCTTACAGGGGGTAGCAGCCAGCCCCAGCATTTT. The encoded protein is CASSLTGGSSQPQHF.

The table lists this clonotype with a few counts. The chain carries TRBV27 and TRBJ2-7, with D maybe TRBD2 (5 bases). CDR1 is MNHEY and CDR2 is SMNVEV in the germline V gene (reference sequence). The CDR3 has 14 amino acids. V lost 3 bases, J lost 3 bases, and 12 bases lay in between. The CDR3: CASSFSGIGYEQYF. The CDR3 nucleotides are TGTGCCAGCAGTTTTTCGGGGATCGGCTACGAGCAGTACTTC.

The chain uses TRBV5-1 and TRBJ1-1; D might be TRBD1 (6 bases). Trimming left V 4 bases short and J 5 bases short, with 21 bases between. The germline V gene has CDR1 SGHRS and CDR2 YFSETQ. CDR3 length equals 16 residues. Here the CDR3 DNA reads TGCGCCAGCAGCCCCATCCCGGGGGGGGCAGGGACTGAAGCTTTCTTT. It translates to CASSPIPGGAGTEAFF.

In this sample, this clonotype turned up a few times. This rearrangement joins TRBV12-3 or TRBV12-4 to TRBJ2-7, with 8 bases that match TRBD2. The J segment lost 6 bases and the V segment lost 8 bases, leaving 6 bases of the junction unmatched. CDR3 length equals 12 residues. The CDR3 protein is CASRTGGLEQYF. The CDR3 coding sequence is TGTGCCAGCCGCACGGGGGGGCTCGAGCAGTACTTC.

This clonotype was counted only a few times. V and J are TRBV3-1 and TRBJ2-3; D possibly corresponds to TRBD2 (7 bases). CDR3 length: 16 amino acids. The V end was cut by 3 bases, the J end by 5 bases, with 18 bases between. The germline V gene has CDR1 LGHDT and CDR2 YNNKEL (reference sequence). CDR3 coding DNA: TGTGCCAGCAGCCAGGTGGTGGCGGGGGCGCGAGATACGCAGTATTTT. Translating gives CASSQVVAGARDTQYF.

A note on this clonotype: A read error may account for a junction end that differs from germline. The chain uses TRBV5-3 and TRBJ1-2; perhaps TRBD1 as D (5 bases). TRBV5-3 is noted as an ORF with a role that remains uncertain. The CDR3 is 14 amino acids. Written as DNA, the CDR3 is TGTGCCAGCAGCTCCTGGGGGGATTTAGGTGGCTACACCTTC. Its translation: CASSSWGDLGGYTF.

The chain uses TRBV6-2 or TRBV6-3 and TRBJ1-1; D possibly corresponds to TRBD1 (6 bases). The CDR3 sequence is 13 residues long. Germline CDR1 MNHEY, CDR2 SVGEGT. The germline V and J ends were trimmed by 4 bases and 11 bases, with 17 bases remaining between them. CDR3 in amino acids: CASSFNPQGRAFF. CDR3 nucleotides: TGTGCCAGCAGTTTTAATCCGCAGGGGCGGGCTTTCTTT.

The chain recombines TRBV18 with TRBJ2-7, with D possibly matching TRBD2 (5 bases). Trimming pared 2 bases from V and 2 bases from J, leaving 7 bases between. In germline, CDR1 is KGHSH, CDR2 LQKENI. There are 13 residues in the CDR3. CDR3 nucleotides: TGTGCCAGCTCACCAGAGAGGGCCTACGAGCAGTACTTC. Protein sequence: CASSPERAYEQYF.

The chain links TRBV4-2 to TRBJ1-4, with D unclear. The CDR3 has 12 amino acids. V dropped 1 base and J dropped 10 bases, with 7 bases sitting between them. Germline V gene data show CDR1 as LGHNA and CDR2 as YNFKEQ. CDR3 coding DNA: TGTGCCAGCAGCCAAGCTGACGGAAAACTGTTTTTT. Residues: CASSQADGKLFF.

CDR3 bases: TGCGCCAGCAGCCAACGGACAGGTGGGGAGATCTATGGCTACACCTTC. Encoded protein: CASSQRTGGEIYGYTF. V and J are TRBV4-1 and TRBJ1-2; TRBD1 agrees at 7 bases. The junction had 10 bases not matched to a gene; V was cut back by 2 bases and J by 4 bases. The germline V gene encodes CDR1 MGHRA and CDR2 YSYEKL. The CDR3 is 16 residues long.

V is TRBV11-2 and J is TRBJ2-2; 8 bases are shared with TRBD1. V shed 1 base and J 5 bases; nucleotides not matched to a gene: 3. Germline V gives CDR1 SGHAT, CDR2 FQNNGV. The CDR3 covers 15 residues. The CDR3 DNA is TGTGCCAGCAGCTTAGGGGGACAGGCAACCGGGGAGCTGTTTTTT. Translation gives CASSLGGQATGELFF.

The J gene is TRBJ1-1, the V gene TRBV6-8; 10 bases match TRBD1. V was pared by 9 bases and J by 5 bases, with 9 bases of the junction left unmatched. There are 14 residues in the CDR3. Per the germline V gene, CDR1 is MNHGY and CDR2 is SAAAGT. The CDR3 DNA is TGTGCCAGTGGGCCGGGACAGGGGACAACTGAAGCTTTCTTT. Translating it yields CASGPGQGTTEAFF.

This clonotype turned up a few times. The rearrangement links TRBV7-2 to TRBJ2-5; D assignment may be TRBD1 or TRBD2 (5 bases each). In germline, CDR1 is SGHTA, CDR2 FQGNSA. The V and J ends lost 1 base and 3 bases respectively, with 12 bases between them. The CDR3 contains 15 residues. The CDR3 is CASSLVPGLKETQYF. CDR3 nucleotides: TGTGCCAGCAGCTTAGTTCCGGGGCTCAAAGAGACCCAGTACTTC.

A few counts support this clonotype. The rearrangement uses TRBV11-3 and TRBJ1-1; D remains unclear. CDR1 and CDR2 (germline): SGHNT, YENEEA. The V end lost 5 bases, the J end lost 1 base, and 11 bases lay between the germline ends. The CDR3 length is 14 residues. CDR3 sequence: CASSHYSGNTEAFF. The DNA of the CDR3 is TGTGCCAGCAGCCATTACAGTGGGAACACTGAAGCTTTCTTT.

This chain joins TRBV7-9 and TRBJ2-1, with 10 bases matching TRBD1. The length of the CDR3 is 16 residues. V was clipped by 6 bases and J by 5 bases; unmatched bases: 10. Germline V CDR1 and CDR2: SEHNR, FQNEAQ (reference sequence). The CDR3 protein is CASRQPPGQGNNEQFF. In DNA form, the CDR3 reads TGTGCCAGCAGACAACCCCCGGGACAGGGGAACAATGAGCAGTTCTTC.

A few counts support this clonotype. The rearrangement joins TRBV7-9 to TRBJ2-5; D is uncertain. The germline CDR1 and CDR2 sequences are SEHNR and FQNEAQ (reference sequence). Trimming took 3 bases from V and 0 from J, leaving 11 bases between them. The CDR3 spans 15 residues. The CDR3 is CASSFRSGNQETQYF. CDR3 nucleotides: TGTGCCAGCAGCTTTCGTTCCGGAAACCAAGAGACCCAGTACTTC.

The chain combines TRBV19 with TRBJ2-7, with D possibly matching TRBD2 (6 bases). The length of the CDR3 is 12 residues. V lost 10 bases, J lost 2 bases, and 12 bases lay in between. Germline lookup yields CDR1 LNHDA and CDR2 SQIVND (reference sequence). CDR3: CATRDLAYEQYF. The CDR3, as DNA: TGTGCCACGCGGGACTTAGCCTACGAGCAGTACTTC.

V gene TRBV19 combines with J gene TRBJ2-7; D may be TRBD1 (6 bases). The CDR3 is made up of 14 amino acids. V was shortened by 5 bases and J by 6 bases, with 17 bases between the two germline ends. The germline V gene encodes CDR1 LNHDA and CDR2 SQIVND (reference sequence). CDR3 residues: CASSPLGGSGEQYF. CDR3 nucleotide sequence: TGTGCCAGTAGTCCCCTTGGGGGCTCCGGCGAGCAGTACTTC.

The chain combines TRBV20-1 with TRBJ2-5, with 7 bases aligning to TRBD2. V lost 4 bases to trimming and J lost 2 bases; unmatched junction nucleotides: 4. CDR1 is DFQATT and CDR2 is SNEGSKA in the germline V gene (reference sequence). This CDR3 is built from 13 residues. This chain's CDR3 is CSATPAGQETQYF. The CDR3 coding sequence is TGCAGTGCTACCCCAGCGGGGCAAGAGACCCAGTACTTC.

This clonotype was detected many times. The J gene is TRBJ2-7, the V gene TRBV7-6; TRBD2 might be the D (6 bases). The CDR3 loop spans 15 amino acids. The V gene's germline CDR1 is SGHVS and CDR2 FNYEAQ. V lost 1 base and J lost 5, with 15 bases in between. The CDR3 DNA reads as TGTGCCAGCAGCTTAGGTGTGGATGGGGAGGACGAGCAGTACTTC. Translation gives CASSLGVDGEDEQYF. The variable domain in full, completed from reference TRBV7-6 and TRBJ2-7, reads GAGVSQSPRYKVTKRGQDVALRCDPISGHVSLYWYRQALGQGPEFLTYFNYEAQQDKSGLPNDRFSAERPEGSISTLTIQRTEQRDSAMYRCASSLGVDGEDEQYFGPGTRLTVT.

This clonotype showed up many times. The rearrangement uses TRBV7-8 and TRBJ1-1; a possible D gene is TRBD1 (5 bases). The germline gives CDR1 SGHVS, CDR2 FQNEAQ. The V end lost 1 base, the J end lost 4 bases, and 13 bases lay between the germline ends. The CDR3 spans 15 residues. CDR3 sequence reads: CASSLGRGPSTEAFF. CDR3 coding DNA: TGTGCCAGCAGCTTAGGGCGGGGACCCAGCACTGAAGCTTTCTTT.

This clonotype has just a few counts. The CDR3 DNA is TGTGCCAGCAGTAGGACGTCGGGACTAGCGGCCTACGAGCAGTACTTC. The encoded protein is CASSRTSGLAAYEQYF. This sequence joins TRBV12-3 or TRBV12-4 and TRBJ2-7; 11 bases fit TRBD2. Trimming took 5 bases from V and 2 from J; bases not matched to a gene: 8. This CDR3 has 16 amino acids.

This clonotype was recorded a few times. The chain is built from TRBV11-2 and TRBJ2-3; no reliable D call. The CDR3 sequence is 13 residues long. Germline V gene data show CDR1 as SGHAT and CDR2 as FQNNGV. Trimming pared 4 bases from V and 4 bases from J, leaving 9 bases between. This CDR3 is CASSSMPPDTQYF. CDR3 in DNA: TGTGCCAGCAGCTCAATGCCGCCAGATACGCAGTATTTT.

This clonotype was counted between two and nine times. The rearrangement links TRBV6-5 to TRBJ2-5, with TRBD2 matching 9 bases. Germline values: CDR1 MNHEY, CDR2 SVGAGI. V lost 0 bases to trimming and J lost 2 bases; unmatched junction nucleotides: 10. The CDR3 sequence is 18 residues long. CDR3 amino acids: CASSYSIPRGGWQETQYF. The CDR3 region has the DNA TGTGCCAGCAGTTACTCGATACCGCGGGGGGGGTGGCAAGAGACCCAGTACTTC.

V gene TRBV2 combines with J gene TRBJ2-7, with D perhaps being TRBD1 or TRBD2 (6 bases each). Germline V gene data show CDR1 as SNHLY and CDR2 as FYNNEI. The CDR3 is made up of 14 amino acids. V was clipped by 1 base and J by 3 bases, with 10 bases between them. CDR3 nucleotide sequence: TGTGCCAGCAGTGAAGGAGAGGGGGGCTACGAGCAGTACTTC. Translated, it gives CASSEGEGGYEQYF.

There are a few counts of this clonotype. V and J are TRBV3-1 and TRBJ2-5, with D possibly matching TRBD2 (5 bases). This CDR3 is built from 14 residues. Germline V CDR1 and CDR2: LGHDT, YNNKEL (reference sequence). V lost 0 bases, J lost 7 bases, and 12 bases lay in between. The CDR3 DNA sequence: TGTGCCAGCAGCCAAGATCCGATTCGGGGGACCCAGTACTTC. It specifies CASSQDPIRGTQYF.